The clone carrying this TCR beta chain appeared many times. Its antigen is as yet unknown. This specimen belongs to a study of T-cell reconstitution after alpha-beta-depleted transplantation in children. Study-level points and caveats: When one year had passed after transplant, most T-cell counts and diversity came from newly produced T cells.

Unique molecular identifiers were built into the TCRbeta library. A single record per CDR3 protein comes from TCRdb applying MiXCR to the PCR reads. The top ten hold 35% to 45% of the sample, which has 200,000 to 250,000 distinct CDR3 sequences, about 8.2% seen once. The sequence came from a male patient aged 2-15 years who had a stem cell transplant for acute myeloid leukemia, so the T cells may come from the graft donor. The sequencing used PBMCs, mostly from graft donor cells, collected 360 days after TCRalphabeta/CD19-depleted stem cell transplant.

The DNA of the CDR3 is TGTGCCAGCAGCTCCAGGGGGACTAATGAAAAACTGTTTTTT. It specifies CASSSRGTNEKLFF. V and J are TRBV3-1 and TRBJ1-4; the match to TRBD1 covers 7 bases. V shed 5 bases, J shed 2 bases, and the junction held 2 bases outside the gene matches. The germline CDR1 and CDR2 sequences are LGHDT and YNNKEL (reference sequence). The CDR3 length is 14 residues.